These 20 T cell receptor beta chains came from one sample sequenced in a study of cytomegalovirus exposure and HLA in healthy donors. PCR involved 60 Vbeta and 13 Jbeta primers. Clones were read by immunoSEQ multiplex PCR, and TCRdb kept only the in-frame ones, dropping some. The sample records around 100,000 clones, about three quarters being singletons. Material for sequencing was PBMCs. The receptors derive from a male donor in good health and CMV-seropositive.

Only a few counts were recorded for this clone. This sequence joins TRBV9 and TRBJ2-6, with 13 nucleotides matching TRBD2. The CDR3 runs to 19 residues. The germline gives CDR1 SGDLS, CDR2 YYNGEE. J gave up 0 bases and V 4 bases, and 7 bases lay outside the gene matches. Written as DNA, the CDR3 is TGTGCCAGCAGCCCTCGGACTAGCGGGGGCCTCTCTGGGGCCAACGTCCTGACTTTC. Residues: CASSPRTSGGLSGANVLTF.

This clone was picked up one time. The gene calls are TRBV5-1 and TRBJ1-2; TRBD1 might be the D (5 bases). The V end lost 3 bases, the J end lost 8 bases, and 14 bases lay between the germline ends. Germline assignment: CDR1 SGHRS and CDR2 YFSETQ. The CDR3 loop spans 13 amino acids. The CDR3 DNA reads as TGCGCCAGCAGCTCCTCTGGGACTGGGGGCTACACCTTC. This encodes CASSSSGTGGYTF.

The chain combines TRBV10-3 with TRBJ2-5; 9 nucleotides line up with TRBD1. Germline V gene lookup returns CDR1 ENHRY and CDR2 SYGVKD. The trim removed 7 bases at V and 5 bases at J, leaving 5 bases unmatched. The CDR3 is 13 residues long. CDR3 loop: CAITQGAGETQYF. The CDR3 bases are TGTGCCATCACACAGGGGGCGGGGGAGACCCAGTACTTC.

This clone showed up just a few times. Written as DNA, the CDR3 is TGTGCCAGCAGTGAAGTGGGCTTTGGAAACACCATATATTTT. It translates to CASSEVGFGNTIYF. The chain is built from TRBV6-5 and TRBJ1-3, with D unresolved. CDR1 and CDR2 (germline): MNHEY, SVGAGI. This CDR3 has 14 amino acids. V was clipped by 5 bases and J by 3 bases, with 11 bases between them.

The chain couples TRBV18 to TRBJ2-3; the D is unclear. Germline V gene sequence: CDR1 KGHSH, CDR2 LQKENI. The CDR3 runs 13 residues. Trimming left V 0 bases short and J 4 bases short, with 5 bases between. The CDR3 DNA reads as TGTGCCAGCTCACCACCGGGCCCAGATACGCAGTATTTT. Its translation is CASSPPGPDTQYF.

This clone was recorded once. The chain uses TRBV9 and TRBJ2-7; 9 bases match TRBD1. V lost 2 bases to trimming and J lost 5 bases; unmatched junction nucleotides: 5. Germline values: CDR1 SGDLS, CDR2 YYNGEE. CDR3 size: 14 residues. Here the CDR3 DNA reads TGTGCCAGCAGCGTTGCCGGGACAGGGAACGAGCAGTACTTC. Translating it yields CASSVAGTGNEQYF.

This clone was observed a single time. V usage is TRBV27 and J usage is TRBJ2-5, with 12 bases matching TRBD2. Germline CDR1 is MNHEY and CDR2 is SMNVEV (reference sequence). The V segment lost 4 bases and the J segment 5 bases; nucleotides outside the gene matches: 8. CDR3 size: 16 residues. This CDR3 reads CASSSSGRAVFETQYF. CDR3 bases: TGTGCCAGCAGTTCTAGCGGGAGGGCTGTTTTCGAGACCCAGTACTTC.

The V and J genes are TRBV10-3 and TRBJ2-7; TRBD2 agrees at 7 bases. After removal of 8 bases from V and 4 bases from J, the junction contained 11 bases not matched to a gene. Germline lookup yields CDR1 ENHRY and CDR2 SYGVKD. The CDR3 has 14 amino acids. CDR3 sequence (DNA): TGTGCCATCGGGGACGTGACGGGAGGATACGAGCAGTACTTC. This sequence encodes CAIGDVTGGYEQYF.

This chain joins TRBV27 and TRBJ2-5; TRBD2 is a possible D gene (7 bases). CDR3 length: 15 amino acids. Germline assignment: CDR1 MNHEY and CDR2 SMNVEV (reference sequence). Deletions cut 8 bases from V and 6 bases from J, with 22 bases between. The CDR3 loop is CASSTRGASEKTQYF. The CDR3, as DNA: TGTGCCAGCTCAACCCGGGGGGCGAGTGAGAAGACCCAGTACTTC.

This rearrangement joins TRBV4-2 to TRBJ2-1; 7 nucleotides match TRBD2. The CDR3 has 18 amino acids. Germline V lookup: CDR1 LGHNA, CDR2 YNFKEQ. J lost 4 bases, V lost 0 bases, and 12 bases had no gene match. CDR3 DNA: TGTGCCAGCAGCCAAGATGCAAGGCTGAGCGGGGATTACAATGAGCAGTTCTTC. Translating it yields CASSQDARLSGDYNEQFF.

The chain joins TRBV15 to TRBJ1-4; D ambiguous. From germline, CDR1 is LNHNV and CDR2 YYDKDF (reference sequence). The CDR3 covers 13 residues. V shed 1 base and J shed 6 bases, with 6 bases lying between them. CDR3 sequence: CATSRVVDEKLFF. CDR3 in DNA: TGTGCCACCAGCAGAGTTGTCGATGAAAAACTGTTTTTT.

The chain is built from TRBV28 and TRBJ2-3, with 10 bases aligning to TRBD1. The CDR3 spans 15 residues. The J segment lost 5 bases and the V segment lost 5 bases, leaving 7 bases of the junction unmatched. The germline gives CDR1 MDHEN, CDR2 SYDVKM. The CDR3 spells CASSQPGQGIDTQYF. The DNA for the CDR3 is TGTGCCAGCAGTCAACCGGGACAGGGGATAGATACGCAGTATTTT.

The CDR3, as DNA: TGTGCCAGTAGCGGGACACTCTATGGCTACACCTTC. Encoded protein: CASSGTLYGYTF. The chain uses TRBV19 and TRBJ1-2, with D possibly matching TRBD1 (6 bases). CDR1 LNHDA and CDR2 SQIVND come from the germline V gene (reference sequence). Trimming left V 6 bases short and J 4 bases short, with 9 bases between. This CDR3 has 12 amino acids.

The chain is built from TRBV14 and TRBJ1-1; D perhaps matches TRBD1 (5 bases). Trimming took off 4 bases at V and 4 bases at J, with 16 bases between the two ends. Germline CDR1 is SGHDN and CDR2 is FVKESK. CDR3 length: 15 amino acids. CDR3 coding DNA: TGTGCCAGCAGCCGGAATACAGGCCACGGCACTGAAGCTTTCTTT. Encoded protein: CASSRNTGHGTEAFF.

In this sample, this clone turned up a few times. This chain connects TRBV4-1 to TRBJ2-7, with 8 bases that match TRBD1. Germline V gene lookup returns CDR1 MGHRA and CDR2 YSYEKL. V shed 5 bases, J shed 5 bases, and the junction held 8 bases outside the gene matches. This CDR3 is 14 amino acids long. The CDR3 is CASSTRQGPNEQYF. DNA for the CDR3: TGCGCCAGCAGCACCCGACAGGGGCCCAACGAGCAGTACTTC.

This clone was seen once. The chain employs TRBV10-2 and TRBJ2-3; TRBD2 matches at 9 bases. The V and J ends lost 6 bases and 1 base, in that order; junction bases with no gene match: 8. The CDR3 is 16 residues long. CDR1 is WSHSY, CDR2 SAAADI, per germline. The CDR3 region is CASRGLALSRTDTQYF. CDR3 sequence (DNA): TGCGCCAGCAGGGGACTAGCTCTTTCTCGCACAGATACGCAGTATTTT.

V and J are TRBV30 and TRBJ2-1; 13 bases are a match to TRBD2. The V and J ends lost 3 bases and 0 bases, in that order; junction bases with no gene match: 5. Germline V gives CDR1 GTSNPN, CDR2 SVGIG (reference sequence). The CDR3 contains 17 residues. This chain's CDR3 is CAWRRLAGGSSYNEQFF. As DNA, the CDR3 is TGTGCCTGGAGGCGACTAGCGGGAGGTAGCTCCTACAATGAGCAGTTCTTC.

V usage is TRBV7-7 and J usage is TRBJ2-2; the match to TRBD1 covers 7 bases. The J segment lost 4 bases and the V segment lost 3 bases, leaving 5 bases of the junction unmatched. This CDR3 comprises 15 residues. Germline V lookup: CDR1 SSHAT, CDR2 FNYEAQ (reference sequence). Here the CDR3 reads CASSFEGAGTGELFF. CDR3 DNA: TGTGCCAGCAGCTTCGAGGGGGCTGGCACCGGGGAGCTGTTTTTT.

The J gene is TRBJ2-2, the V gene TRBV10-3; maybe TRBD2 (6 bases). The CDR3 has 16 residues. Trimming cost V 4 bases and J 0 bases, with 12 bases left between them. CDR1 is ENHRY, CDR2 SYGVKD, per germline. CDR3 amino acids: CAISGGGVSNTGELFF. The CDR3 DNA reads as TGTGCCATCAGTGGTGGAGGGGTTTCGAACACCGGGGAGCTGTTTTTT.

This clone was seen a few times. This chain uses TRBV5-8 with TRBJ1-4, with 8 bases matching TRBD1. This CDR3 spans 17 amino acids. CDR1 and CDR2 from the germline V gene are SGHTS and YDEGEE. The ends lost 4 bases at V and 5 bases at J; junction bases unmatched: 13. The CDR3 region is CASSVATGGGKNEKLFF. The CDR3 DNA follows: TGTGCCAGCAGCGTTGCCACAGGGGGGGGTAAAAATGAAAAACTGTTTTTT.